Many counts were recorded for the clone carrying this TCR beta chain. A CD8+CD4-CCR7+CD45RA+ phenotype served as the sorting definition for naive CD8 T cells. The sample is drawn from a study of molecular identifiers for immune sequencing clone quantification. Libraries of bulk TCR were made by previously described methods (with listed TCR primers). MiXCR was run by TCRdb on the PCR reads, yielding one entry per CDR3 protein. This table holds approximately 550,000 distinct CDR3 sequences, about 21% found once. The CDR3 spans 13 residues. CDR1 WNHNN and CDR2 SYGVQD come from the germline V gene (reference sequence). V was shortened by 0 bases and J by 9 bases, with 10 bases between the two germline ends.

Sequencing used naive CD8+ T cells from blood, with Jurkat cell RNA spiked in. Subset indicated: FACS-sorted CD8+CD4-CCR7+CD45RA+ naive T cells. The TCR was taken from a human donor in good health. Some libraries in this study had Jurkat cell RNA spiked in. The genes are TRBV10-1 and TRBJ2-3; D remains ambiguous. CDR3 sequence reads: CASSESLRETQYF. The DNA of the CDR3 is TGCGCCAGCAGTGAGTCGTTGCGAGAAACGCAGTATTTT.